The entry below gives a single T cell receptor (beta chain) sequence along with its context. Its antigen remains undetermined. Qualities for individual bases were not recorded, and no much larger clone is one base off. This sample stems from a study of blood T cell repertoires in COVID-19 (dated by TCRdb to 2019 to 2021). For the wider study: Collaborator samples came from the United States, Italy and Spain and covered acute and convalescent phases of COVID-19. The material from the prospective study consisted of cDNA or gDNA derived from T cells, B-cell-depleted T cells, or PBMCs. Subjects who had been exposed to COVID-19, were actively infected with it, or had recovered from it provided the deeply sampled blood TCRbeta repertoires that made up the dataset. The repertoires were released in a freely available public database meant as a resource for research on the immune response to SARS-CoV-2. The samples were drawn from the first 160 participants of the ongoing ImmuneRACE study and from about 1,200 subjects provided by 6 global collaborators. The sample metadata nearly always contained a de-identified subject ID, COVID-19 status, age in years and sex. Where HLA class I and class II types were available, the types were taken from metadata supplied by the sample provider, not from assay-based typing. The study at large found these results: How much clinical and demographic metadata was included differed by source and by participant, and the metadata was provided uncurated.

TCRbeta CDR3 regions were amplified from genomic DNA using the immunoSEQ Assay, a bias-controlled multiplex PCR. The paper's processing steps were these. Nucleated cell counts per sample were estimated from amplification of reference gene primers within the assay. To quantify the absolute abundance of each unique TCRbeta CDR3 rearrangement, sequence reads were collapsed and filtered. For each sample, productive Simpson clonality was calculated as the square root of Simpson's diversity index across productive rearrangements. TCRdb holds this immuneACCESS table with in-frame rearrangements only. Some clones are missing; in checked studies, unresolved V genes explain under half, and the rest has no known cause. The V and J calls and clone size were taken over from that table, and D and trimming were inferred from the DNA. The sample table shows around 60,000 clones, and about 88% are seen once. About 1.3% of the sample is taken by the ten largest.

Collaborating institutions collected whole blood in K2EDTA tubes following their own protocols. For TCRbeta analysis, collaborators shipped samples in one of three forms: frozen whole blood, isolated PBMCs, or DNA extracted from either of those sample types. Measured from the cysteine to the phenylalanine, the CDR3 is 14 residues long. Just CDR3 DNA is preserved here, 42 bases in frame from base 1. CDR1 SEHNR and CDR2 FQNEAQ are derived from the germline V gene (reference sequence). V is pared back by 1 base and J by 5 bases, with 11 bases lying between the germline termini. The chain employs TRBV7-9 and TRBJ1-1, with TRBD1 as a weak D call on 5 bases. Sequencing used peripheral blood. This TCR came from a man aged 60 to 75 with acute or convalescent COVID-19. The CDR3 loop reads CASSLGYRRTEAFF. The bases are TGTGCCAGCAGCTTAGGATACAGGCGGACTGAAGCTTTCTTT.